The 14 T cell receptor beta chains given below trace back to one sample, sequenced in a study of CD8 T cells in Susac syndrome. An input of about 0.5 to 1 ug of RNA was subjected to reverse transcription using random hexamers. Using its own MiXCR run on the immunoSEQ multiplex PCR reads, TCRdb lists one record per CDR3 protein. Altogether around 190,000 distinct CDR3 sequences are present, around 95% being singletons, with the ten largest covering approximately 0.1%. The sample taken for sequencing was CD4+ T cells from PBMCs. These receptors came from a human donor in good health.

The V gene is TRBV12-3 or TRBV12-4, the J gene TRBJ2-5, with D unresolved. There are 13 residues in the CDR3. Trimming pared 6 bases from V and 1 base from J, leaving 9 bases between. The CDR3 DNA follows: TGTGCCAGCAGGCAGAACGCCCAAGAGACCCAGTACTTC. Residues: CASRQNAQETQYF.

This chain connects TRBV5-1 to TRBJ2-3; 8 bases agree with TRBD1. Per the germline V gene, CDR1 is SGHRS and CDR2 is YFSETQ. V shed 0 bases and J 3 bases; nucleotides not matched to a gene: 6. The CDR3 extends over 16 amino acids. The CDR3 DNA reads as TGCGCCAGCAGCTTGGACCCAGGGGGCGCGACAGATACGCAGTATTTT. It yields the protein CASSLDPGGATDTQYF.

The chain has TRBV27 and TRBJ2-7; 9 nucleotides align to TRBD1. Germline V lookup: CDR1 MNHEY, CDR2 SMNVEV (reference sequence). V lost 6 bases, J lost 3 bases, and 12 bases stayed unmatched. This CDR3 has 16 residues. DNA of the CDR3: TGTGCCAGCAGGCCCACCCAAGGGACAGGGCACTACGAGCAGTACTTC. Its protein product is CASRPTQGTGHYEQYF.

V usage is TRBV6-4 and J usage is TRBJ2-1, with D tentatively TRBD1 or TRBD2 (5 bases each). Germline V gene lookup returns CDR1 MRHNA and CDR2 SNTAGT. Deletions cut 6 bases from V and 9 bases from J, with 15 bases between. The CDR3 runs to 13 residues. As DNA, the CDR3 is TGTGCCAGCAGCTTTGACGGGGCGAGTGAGCAGTTCTTC. The encoded protein is CASSFDGASEQFF.

The rearrangement links TRBV29-1 to TRBJ2-5; D is ambiguous. Germline values: CDR1 SQVTM, CDR2 ANQGSEA. Trimming cost V 4 bases and J 5 bases, with 11 bases left between them. The CDR3 contains 12 residues. CDR3 coding DNA: TGCAGCGTTGGTGACATCTGGGAGACCCAGTACTTC. Encoded protein: CSVGDIWETQYF.

The count of this clonotype is one. The chain recombines TRBV11-3 with TRBJ2-1; the D gene is possibly TRBD2 (6 bases). CDR3 size: 14 residues. Per germline, CDR1 SGHNT and CDR2 YENEEA. The germline V and J ends were trimmed by 5 bases and 5 bases, with 13 bases remaining between them. The CDR3: CASSLRLGNNEQFF. The CDR3 bases are TGTGCCAGCAGCCTCCGACTAGGGAACAATGAGCAGTTCTTC.

This chain uses TRBV29-1 with TRBJ1-2; the match to TRBD1 covers 12 bases. There are 13 residues in the CDR3. The V segment lost 7 bases and the J segment 6 bases; nucleotides outside the gene matches: 6. Per the germline V gene, CDR1 is SQVTM and CDR2 is ANQGSEA. CDR3 sequence reads: CSGAGTGGNGYTF. The CDR3 DNA sequence: TGCAGCGGAGCCGGGACAGGGGGCAATGGCTACACCTTC.

The chain uses TRBV11-2 and TRBJ1-5, with D unclear. The CDR3 spans 13 residues. Germline V CDR1 and CDR2: SGHAT, FQNNGV. Between the trimmed V and J ends, which lost 4 bases and 6 bases, there was a span of 10 bases. The CDR3 loop is CASSSAGSQPQHF. The CDR3 DNA reads as TGTGCCAGCAGCTCGGCTGGGAGTCAGCCCCAGCATTTT.

This chain joins TRBV14 and TRBJ1-6; D is unresolved. CDR1 and CDR2 (germline): SGHDN, FVKESK. V lost 0 bases, J lost 7 bases, and 7 bases lay in between. The CDR3 has 14 amino acids. The CDR3 sequence: CASSQDRSNSPLHF. The CDR3 DNA reads as TGTGCCAGCAGCCAAGATAGGTCCAATTCACCCCTCCACTTT.

The CDR3: CASSFSGTTQPQHF. DNA for the CDR3: TGTGCCAGCAGTTTTTCCGGGACCACGCAGCCCCAGCATTTT. The chain links TRBV12-3 or TRBV12-4 to TRBJ1-5; D perhaps matches TRBD1 (5 bases). V was shortened by 3 bases and J by 7 bases, with 13 bases between the two germline ends. The CDR3 spans 14 residues.

The CDR3 DNA is TGTGCCAGCAGCCAGTCTGAGCGGAACCAAGAGACCCAGTACTTC. Translated, it gives CASSQSERNQETQYF. The J gene is TRBJ2-5, the V gene TRBV3-1; perhaps TRBD2 as D (5 bases). Trimming took 3 bases from V and 0 from J, leaving 11 bases between them. Germline V gene lookup returns CDR1 LGHDT and CDR2 YNNKEL (reference sequence). CDR3 length: 15 residues.

The rearrangement joins TRBV18 to TRBJ1-5; 8 nucleotides match TRBD1. The germline V gene has CDR1 KGHSH and CDR2 LQKENI. V was clipped by 6 bases and J by 3 bases; unmatched bases: 7. The CDR3 runs to 15 residues. The CDR3 reads CASSDDRGINQPQHF. The DNA of the CDR3 is TGTGCCAGCTCCGATGACAGGGGTATCAATCAGCCCCAGCATTTT.

This sequence joins TRBV15 and TRBJ1-1; D perhaps matches TRBD1 (5 bases). Trimming cost V 1 base and J 1 base, with 13 bases left between them. Germline V gene sequence: CDR1 LNHNV, CDR2 YYDKDF (reference sequence). The CDR3 consists of 16 residues. The CDR3 sequence: CATSRAGIRRNTEAFF. The CDR3 region has the DNA TGTGCCACCAGCAGAGCAGGGATACGTAGGAACACTGAAGCTTTCTTT.

The chain uses TRBV3-1 and TRBJ1-2; unclear D gene. With 1 base removed from V and 6 bases from J, the gap between germline ends came to 6 bases. This CDR3 has 12 residues. The germline V gene encodes CDR1 LGHDT and CDR2 YNNKEL (reference sequence). The CDR3 region is CASSQGGNGYTF. Here the CDR3 DNA reads TGTGCCAGCAGCCAAGGTGGGAATGGCTACACCTTC.